Presented here are 29 T cell receptor beta chains from one specimen sequenced in a study of T cell responses to AZD1222 COVID-19 vaccine. Repertoires were generated with immunoSEQ multiplex PCR, while TCRdb's copy carries only in-frame clones and drops some. The table records roughly 200,000 clones, 90% to 95% of them present only once. The sample here was peripheral blood, taken 28 days after the second AZD1222 dose. The receptors come from an adult who received the AZD1222 COVID-19 vaccine.

J is TRBJ2-2 and V is TRBV19; D gene ambiguous. Trimming left V 5 bases short and J 6 bases short, with 13 bases between. CDR3 length: 14 residues. Germline CDR1 and CDR2: LNHDA and SQIVND (reference sequence). This chain's CDR3 is CASSLIPAAGELFF. The CDR3 DNA follows: TGTGCCAGTAGTCTCATCCCTGCGGCCGGGGAGCTGTTTTTT.

The chain is built from TRBV11-1 and TRBJ1-2, with 9 bases lining up with TRBD1. V dropped 6 bases and J dropped 3; count of bases not matched to a gene: 5. This CDR3 comprises 14 residues. In germline, CDR1 is SGHAT, CDR2 FQDESV (reference sequence). Here the CDR3 DNA reads TGTGCCAGCAGGAGAACAGGGGGCGACTATGGCTACACCTTC. Amino acid sequence: CASRRTGGDYGYTF.

This clone is a singleton in its sample. This rearrangement joins TRBV6-5 to TRBJ1-1; D perhaps matches TRBD1 (5 bases). CDR3 length equals 14 residues. V was shortened by 6 bases and J by 0 bases, with 11 bases between the two germline ends. From germline, CDR1 is MNHEY and CDR2 SVGAGI. The CDR3 DNA reads TGTGCCAGCAGCCCGGGACTTCTGAACACTGAAGCTTTCTTT. Translating gives CASSPGLLNTEAFF.

The chain is built from TRBV29-1 and TRBJ1-2; D not certain. The V gene's germline CDR1 is SQVTM and CDR2 ANQGSEA. The CDR3 sequence is 13 residues long. V lost 5 bases to trimming and J lost 2 bases, with 12 bases between them. CDR3 region: CSVSRMGNYGYTF. The CDR3 nucleotides are TGCAGCGTTTCTCGAATGGGGAACTATGGCTACACCTTC.

The genes are TRBV19 and TRBJ1-4, with D unresolved. The germline V gene encodes CDR1 LNHDA and CDR2 SQIVND (reference sequence). This CDR3 comprises 14 residues. Trimming took 5 bases from V and 3 from J, leaving 10 bases between them. The CDR3 here is CASSLGRSNEKLFF. The DNA for the CDR3 is TGTGCCAGTAGTCTCGGGAGGTCTAATGAAAAACTGTTTTTT.

The chain has TRBV5-6 and TRBJ1-1, with 11 nucleotides matching TRBD1. V was clipped by 2 bases and J by 8 bases; unmatched bases: 5. The CDR3 length is 14 residues. Germline-derived CDR1 and CDR2 are SGHDT and YYEEEE. CDR3 nucleotide sequence: TGTGCCAGCAGCTTATGGGACAGGGGGTGGGAAGCTTTCTTT. Translated, it gives CASSLWDRGWEAFF.

Here the CDR3 DNA reads TGCGCCAGCAGTCAAAACAACTACGAGCAGTACTTC. Protein: CASSQNNYEQYF. V gene TRBV10-2 combines with J gene TRBJ2-7; D is uncertain. V lost 5 bases, J lost 3 bases, and 8 bases lay in between. The CDR3 contains 12 residues. Germline CDR1 WSHSY, CDR2 SAAADI.

V gene TRBV12-5 combines with J gene TRBJ1-1; D is uncertain. V was shortened by 6 bases and J by 1 base, with 12 bases between the two germline ends. Germline V gene lookup returns CDR1 LGHNT and CDR2 FRNRAP. The CDR3 sequence is 14 residues long. The CDR3 reads CASGIQLRNTEAFF. The CDR3 DNA sequence: TGTGCTAGTGGCATACAGCTTAGGAACACTGAAGCTTTCTTT.

The chain has TRBV12-3 or TRBV12-4 and TRBJ1-1; the match to TRBD1 covers 7 bases. CDR3 size: 13 residues. The V gene end was trimmed by 5 bases and the J gene end by 5 bases; junction bases not matched to a gene: 5. CDR3 DNA sequence: TGTGCCAGCAGTCCCCGACAGGGTACTGAAGCTTTCTTT. Translation: CASSPRQGTEAFF.

The V and J genes are TRBV2 and TRBJ1-5; D is unresolved. This CDR3 has 13 amino acids. CDR1 is SNHLY, CDR2 FYNNEI, per germline. Trimming took 7 bases from V and 7 from J, leaving 14 bases between them. Here the CDR3 reads CASNQQWAQPQHF. The CDR3 DNA follows: TGTGCCAGCAACCAACAGTGGGCCCAGCCCCAGCATTTT.

The V call is TRBV6-6, the J call TRBJ2-3; D is ambiguous. V lost 4 bases, J lost 1 base, and 15 bases lay in between. This CDR3 is 16 amino acids long. Germline V gives CDR1 MNHNY, CDR2 SVGAGI (reference sequence). For the CDR3, the DNA is TGTGCCAGCAGTTTCACCCCGGCCCGTGGCACAGATACGCAGTATTTT. It encodes CASSFTPARGTDTQYF.

In its sample, this clone was seen a few times. V is TRBV28 and J is TRBJ2-1; D unclear. The CDR3 runs 11 residues. The germline V gene encodes CDR1 MDHEN and CDR2 SYDVKM. Trimming removed 5 bases from V and 11 bases from J, with 10 bases in between. The chain's CDR3 is CASSRITQQFF. Here the CDR3 DNA reads TGTGCCAGCAGTCGGATAACTCAGCAGTTCTTC.

The genes are TRBV7-9 and TRBJ2-1; 7 nucleotides align to TRBD1. This CDR3 region has 14 residues. The germline CDR1 and CDR2 sequences are SEHNR and FQNEAQ (reference sequence). V lost 3 bases to trimming and J lost 8 bases; unmatched junction nucleotides: 7. CDR3 protein: CASSFGQVGDEQFF. The CDR3 DNA follows: TGTGCCAGCAGCTTTGGACAGGTGGGCGATGAGCAGTTCTTC. The full variable domain, in which reference TRBV7-9 and TRBJ2-1 provide the parts outside the CDR3, is DTGVSQNPRHKITKRGQNVTFRCDPISEHNRLYWYRQTLGQGPEFLTYFQNEAQLEKSRLLSDRFSAERPKGSFSTLEIQRTEQGDSAMYLCASSFGQVGDEQFFGPGTRLTVL.

V usage is TRBV30 and J usage is TRBJ1-1, with D possibly TRBD1 on 5 matching bases. This CDR3 region has 12 residues. Deletions cut 4 bases from V and 5 bases from J, with 11 bases between. The germline V gene has CDR1 GTSNPN and CDR2 SVGIG (reference sequence). CDR3 coding DNA: TGTGCCTGGACAGGGAGGATGACTGAAGCTTTCTTT. Its translation is CAWTGRMTEAFF. Variable domain in full (rest from reference TRBV30 and TRBJ1-1): SQTIHQWPATLVQPVGSPLSLECTVEGTSNPNLYWYRQAAGRGLQLLFYSVGIGQISSEVPQNLSASRPQDRQFILSSKKLLLSDSGFYLCAWTGRMTEAFFGQGTRLTVV.

This chain uses TRBV3-1 (or the pseudogene TRBV3-2) with TRBJ1-1; 10 bases fit TRBD1. Germline V gene data show CDR1 as LGHDT and CDR2 as YNNKEL (reference sequence). The CDR3 runs 12 residues. The trim removed 10 bases at V and 7 bases at J, leaving 6 bases unmatched. The CDR3 nucleotides are TGTGCCACCAAGACAGGGGGCGGTGAAGCTTTCTTT. Its translation: CATKTGGGEAFF.

The chain uses TRBV6-5 and TRBJ2-7, with 7 bases aligning to TRBD2. The CDR3 covers 14 residues. Germline-derived CDR1 and CDR2 are MNHEY and SVGAGI. J gave up 3 bases and V 0 bases, and 2 bases lay outside the gene matches. CDR3 in DNA: TGTGCCAGCAGTTACTCGGGACTAAGCTACGAGCAGTACTTC. This codes for CASSYSGLSYEQYF.

V gene TRBV6-1 combines with J gene TRBJ1-1; D may be TRBD1 (5 bases). This CDR3 spans 12 amino acids. The germline CDR1 and CDR2 sequences are MNHNS and SASEGT. The V gene lost 2 bases and the J gene lost 9 bases, with 10 bases spanning the gap. CDR3 sequence (DNA): TGTGCCAGCAGTGAATGGGGCAGAAAAGCTTTCTTT. This translates into CASSEWGRKAFF.

The chain couples TRBV29-1 to TRBJ2-3, with D unclear. The CDR3 is 10 residues long. Trimming took off 5 bases at V and 6 bases at J, with 6 bases between the two ends. Germline V lookup: CDR1 SQVTM, CDR2 ANQGSEA. CDR3 in amino acids: CSVRLDTQYF. In nucleotides, the CDR3 is TGCAGCGTTCGACTCGATACGCAGTATTTT.

Note on this clone: Germline and junction disagree at one end, which may indicate a read error. V gene TRBV5-1 combines with J gene TRBJ2-3, with TRBD2 matching 7 bases. The CDR3 is 16 amino acids. Germline CDR1 SGHRS, CDR2 YFSETQ. The CDR3 reads CASSSSSGSGTDTQYF. The DNA of the CDR3 is TGCGCCAGCAGCAGCTCTAGCGGTTCCGGCACGGATACGCAGTATTTT.

V and J are TRBV18 and TRBJ2-7; 9 bases agree with TRBD1. The germline gives CDR1 KGHSH, CDR2 LQKENI. V lost 6 bases to trimming and J lost 5 bases; unmatched junction nucleotides: 8. CDR3 length equals 14 residues. The DNA of the CDR3 is TGTGCCAGCTCCCGTGGGACAGGGAAAGACGAGCAGTACTTC. Its translation: CASSRGTGKDEQYF.

The V and J genes are TRBV6-2 or TRBV6-3 and TRBJ1-1; D remains unclear. CDR3 length: 15 amino acids. In germline, CDR1 is MNHEY, CDR2 SVGEGT. Trimming stripped 5 bases from V and 4 bases from J, with 17 bases between. The CDR3 nucleotides read TGTGCCAGCAGTGGCCCGGAGAACCTCTTCACTGAAGCTTTCTTT. This codes for CASSGPENLFTEAFF.

The chain carries TRBV30 and TRBJ1-5; 7 bases are shared with TRBD1. The CDR3 is 13 residues long. V trimming: 2 bases; J trimming: 11 bases; junction bases outside the gene matches: 9. The germline gives CDR1 GTSNPN, CDR2 SVGIG (reference sequence). CDR3 region: CAWSRGGASAQHF. In nucleotides, the CDR3 is TGTGCCTGGAGTAGAGGGGGCGCGAGTGCCCAGCATTTT.

The rearrangement links TRBV18 to TRBJ2-3; D uncertain. Germline lookup yields CDR1 KGHSH and CDR2 LQKENI. This CDR3 contains 14 residues. Trimming removed 3 bases from V and 5 bases from J, with 12 bases in between. CDR3 protein: CASSPLGQKDTQYF. DNA for the CDR3: TGTGCCAGCTCACCTTTGGGCCAGAAAGATACGCAGTATTTT.

The chain employs TRBV12-3 or TRBV12-4 and TRBJ1-2, with D hard to call. The CDR3 sequence is 13 residues long. Trimming shortened V by 1 base and J by 4 bases, and 7 bases separated the two germline ends. The CDR3 region has the DNA TGTGCCAGCAGTTTAGATGCAGGCTATGGCTACACCTTC. The encoded protein is CASSLDAGYGYTF.

CDR3 sequence (DNA): TGCGCCAGCAGCGTTACAGGGGGCGGCACGTACGAGCAGTACTTC. It yields the protein CASSVTGGGTYEQYF. The gene calls are TRBV5-1 and TRBJ2-7; TRBD1 aligns across 9 bases. This CDR3 region has 15 residues. J gave up 4 bases and V 4 bases, and 9 bases lay outside the gene matches. CDR1 is SGHRS, CDR2 YFSETQ, per germline.

The chain joins TRBV6-1 to TRBJ2-3; D is unresolved. From germline, CDR1 is MNHNS and CDR2 SASEGT. The CDR3 has 14 amino acids. V was clipped by 2 bases and J by 4 bases, with 10 bases between them. Here the CDR3 DNA reads TGTGCCAGCAGTGAATTTTTAGGTGCAGATACGCAGTATTTT. Protein: CASSEFLGADTQYF.

The V and J genes are TRBV19 and TRBJ1-1, with D hard to call. Per germline, CDR1 LNHDA and CDR2 SQIVND (reference sequence). V lost 2 bases and J 0 bases, leaving 13 bases between the germline ends. The CDR3 is 16 amino acids. CDR3 nucleotide sequence: TGTGCCAGTAGTATATTAGCAGGTCGAATGAACACTGAAGCTTTCTTT. This translates into CASSILAGRMNTEAFF.

The chain employs TRBV2 and TRBJ1-5; no reliable D call. The CDR3 extends over 14 amino acids. The V end was cut by 4 bases, the J end by 4 bases, with 11 bases between. The germline V gene encodes CDR1 SNHLY and CDR2 FYNNEI. The CDR3 loop reads CASSANSLNQPQHF. The CDR3 nucleotides read TGTGCCAGCAGTGCTAACAGCCTGAATCAGCCCCAGCATTTT.

The gene calls are TRBV5-4 and TRBJ1-1; no clear D gene. The CDR3 is 13 amino acids. Germline V gene lookup returns CDR1 SGHNT and CDR2 YYREEE (reference sequence). Trimming took off 5 bases at V and 0 bases at J, with 8 bases between the two ends. DNA for the CDR3: TGTGCCAGCAGTGTGGATGTGAACACTGAAGCTTTCTTT. Its protein product is CASSVDVNTEAFF.